This T cell receptor beta chain was identified during a study of T cells in Graves' hyperthyroidism and ophthalmopathy. Overall study context: Once the initial diagnosis was made, peripheral blood was obtained before any treatment.

Only a few counts were recorded for this clonotype. The antigen is not known. A roughly 9.1 ml volume of fresh peripheral blood provided the PBMCs. General observations from the study: Blood also showed most of the thyroid clonotypes that were expanded above 0.001.

TCR beta CDR3 sequences were amplified from RNA transcripts. A set of HTBI primers served as the primers for a first-round RT-PCR of the TCR CDR3. In TCRdb, the multiplex PCR reads were re-called with MiXCR into one record per CDR3 protein. This sample has 600,000 to 650,000 distinct CDR3 sequences; about 17% occur once, and the top ten carry approximately 3.8%. V was trimmed by 7 bases and J by 3 bases, leaving 10 bases between them. The CDR3 loop spans 12 amino acids. Germline V gene sequence: CDR1 DFQATT, CDR2 SNEGSKA (reference sequence). The chain has TRBV20-1 and TRBJ1-3, with D hard to call. The receptor was isolated from a woman aged 25 to 39 with Graves' hyperthyroidism. The sequencing sample was made of blood. CDR3 protein: CSVLGLGNTIYF. The CDR3 nucleotides are TGCAGTGTCCTAGGACTTGGAAACACCATATATTTT.